Detailed here is one T cell receptor beta chain. Trimming took off 3 bases at V and 0 bases at J, with 11 bases between the two ends. From germline, CDR1 is KGHSH and CDR2 LQKENI. The CDR3 runs to 15 residues. The data stem from a study of control samples from healthy donors and cancer patients. Sequenced by immunoSEQ multiplex PCR; TCRdb stores in-frame clones only, minus some. The sample lists tens of thousands of clones, around 90% seen once, with around 15% in the top ten. This sequence originates from a man aged 60 to 69 with head and neck cancer. Sequenced material: PBMCs. The chain joins TRBV18 to TRBJ1-1; D gene uncertain. The CDR3 DNA reads TGTGCCAGCTCACCTGAGGAGGGATTGAACACTGAAGCTTTCTTT. The encoded protein is CASSPEEGLNTEAFF.